The 19 T cell receptor beta chains below come from one sample, sequenced in a study of Graves' ophthalmopathy and Graves' hyperthyroidism. RNA transcripts were the source from which TCR beta CDR3 regions were amplified. First-round RT-PCR used HTBI primers; second-round multiplex PCR followed. TCRdb ran MiXCR on the multiplex PCR reads and lists one entry per CDR3 protein. The table has around 1,200,000 distinct CDR3 sequences, about 35% seen once. Sequenced input: peripheral blood or thyroid tissue (not recorded which). These receptors all come from an adult man with Graves' hyperthyroidism.

This chain uses TRBV12-3 or TRBV12-4 with TRBJ1-2; TRBD1 matches at 10 bases. With 5 bases clipped from V and 4 bases from J, the junction kept 7 bases outside the gene matches. This CDR3 comprises 15 residues. CDR3 residues: CASSGDRGQIYGYTF. CDR3 nucleotide sequence: TGTGCCAGCAGTGGCGACAGGGGGCAAATCTATGGCTACACCTTC.

Notes on this clonotype: This likely comes from a read error, as the CDR3 has no conserved phenylalanine or tryptophan at its end. The rearrangement uses TRBV7-2 and TRBJ2-5; D not certain. The CDR3 length is 15 residues. V was clipped by 4 bases and J by 1 base, with 13 bases between them. Germline-derived CDR1 and CDR2 are SGHTA and FQGNSA. CDR3 sequence reads: CASSSSERIQETQYL. The CDR3 nucleotides are TGTGCCAGCAGCTCCTCAGAACGGATCCAAGAGACCCAGTACCTC.

This clonotype was counted between two and nine times. The chain has TRBV27 and TRBJ1-5; no reliable D call. V was pared by 5 bases and J by 3 bases, with 8 bases between. Germline CDR1 is MNHEY and CDR2 is SMNVEV (reference sequence). This CDR3 is 13 amino acids long. CDR3 DNA sequence: TGTGCCAGCAGTATGACGGTCAATCAGCCCCAGCATTTT. It specifies CASSMTVNQPQHF.

This clonotype was recorded at least ten times. The chain recombines TRBV20-1 with TRBJ2-5; TRBD2 agrees at 12 bases. This CDR3 is 14 amino acids long. With V trimmed by 6 bases and J by 1 base, 3 bases remained unmatched. Germline CDR1 DFQATT, CDR2 SNEGSKA (reference sequence). The chain's CDR3 is CSATLAGGQETQYF. The DNA for the CDR3 is TGCAGTGCCACACTAGCGGGGGGCCAAGAGACCCAGTACTTC.

In its sample, this clonotype was seen many times. CDR3 loop: CASSEDPSGANVLTF. DNA of the CDR3: TGTGCCAGCAGCGAGGACCCCTCTGGGGCCAACGTCCTGACTTTC. The gene calls are TRBV9 and TRBJ2-6, with D unresolved. Germline CDR1 reads SGDLS; CDR2 reads YYNGEE. V was pared by 3 bases and J by 0 bases, with 7 bases between. This CDR3 region has 15 residues.

The sample holds many counts of this clonotype. This chain links TRBV7-9 with TRBJ2-7, with 7 positions matching TRBD1. From germline, CDR1 is SEHNR and CDR2 FQNEAQ (reference sequence). V gave up 4 bases and J gave up 0 bases; unmatched junction bases: 9. This CDR3 contains 16 residues. The DNA for the CDR3 is TGTGCCAGCAGCTCCGGGACAGCTTTTAGCTCCTACGAGCAGTACTTC. This codes for CASSSGTAFSSYEQYF.

V gene TRBV2 combines with J gene TRBJ1-4, with D possibly being TRBD1 (5 bases). There are 14 residues in the CDR3. Germline lookup yields CDR1 SNHLY and CDR2 FYNNEI. V was shortened by 6 bases and J by 8 bases, with 16 bases between the two germline ends. The CDR3 spells CASRRDGRGEKLFF. CDR3 nucleotides: TGTGCCAGCAGGAGGGACGGAAGAGGAGAAAAACTGTTTTTT.

This clonotype was seen ten or more times. This chain connects TRBV11-1 to TRBJ1-1; 9 nucleotides line up with TRBD1. CDR3 length: 14 residues. The germline V gene has CDR1 SGHAT and CDR2 FQDESV (reference sequence). Trimming took 6 bases from V and 5 from J; bases not matched to a gene: 7. As DNA, the CDR3 is TGTGCCAGCAGGCCCGGGACAGGGTTTACTGAAGCTTTCTTT. Amino acid sequence: CASRPGTGFTEAFF.

For this clonotype: The germline gene is not matched at one end of the junction; a read error may be the cause. This chain connects TRBV10-3 to TRBJ1-2, with D maybe TRBD1 (5 bases). The CDR3 has 13 amino acids. CDR1 and CDR2 from the germline V gene are ENHRY and SYGVKD. The CDR3 region has the DNA TGTGCCAGCAGTTACCCGGGACTCTATGGCTACACCTTC. Protein: CASSYPGLYGYTF.

This clonotype was seen a single time. V usage is TRBV20-1 and J usage is TRBJ1-5; D gene uncertain. CDR3 size: 14 residues. The germline V and J ends were trimmed by 7 bases and 2 bases, with 15 bases remaining between them. Germline values: CDR1 DFQATT, CDR2 SNEGSKA (reference sequence). The CDR3 coding sequence is TGCAGTGTTAAGGACTCCCAGGGCAATCAGCCCCAGCATTTT. This sequence encodes CSVKDSQGNQPQHF.

This clonotype was counted only a few times. The chain has TRBV7-2 and TRBJ2-7, with D perhaps matching TRBD2 (8 bases). V shed 4 bases and J shed 2 bases, with 15 bases lying between them. CDR1 SGHTA and CDR2 FQGNSA come from the germline V gene. The CDR3 covers 15 residues. The CDR3 DNA is TGTGCCAGCAGCTCGGGGGGGGACAGTCCCTACGAGCAGTACTTC. Translated: CASSSGGDSPYEQYF.

The chain joins TRBV19 to TRBJ1-5, with D hard to call. The germline gives CDR1 LNHDA, CDR2 SQIVND (reference sequence). This CDR3 contains 15 residues. V was clipped by 3 bases and J by 7 bases, with 16 bases between them. CDR3 residues: CASSISWGSNQPQHF. CDR3 in DNA: TGTGCCAGTAGTATTTCTTGGGGAAGTAACCAGCCCCAGCATTTT.

This clonotype occurred once. The chain is built from TRBV7-9 and TRBJ1-4; no firm D call. Looked up from germline, CDR1 is SEHNR and CDR2 is FQNEAQ (reference sequence). The CDR3 is made up of 11 amino acids. V lost 5 bases and J 8 bases, leaving 6 bases between the germline ends. CDR3 sequence: CASSKREKLFF. In nucleotides, the CDR3 is TGTGCCAGCAGCAAAAGGGAAAAACTGTTTTTT.

The sample holds one count of this clonotype. A much larger clonotype is one base distant, so this may be a read error. This sequence joins TRBV19 and TRBJ1-5; D is unclear. CDR3 length equals 13 residues. Germline values: CDR1 LNHDA, CDR2 SQIVND (reference sequence). CDR3 nucleotide sequence: TGTGCCAGTAGTAGCGGGGAGGGTCAGCCCCGGCATTTT. Its protein product is CASSSGEGQPRHF. Filled out from reference TRBV19 and TRBJ1-5, the complete variable domain reads DGGITQSPKYLFRKEGQNVTLSCEQNLNHDAMYWYRQDPGQGLRLIYYSQIVNDFQKGDIAEGYSVSREKKESFPLTVTSAQKNPTAFYLCASSSGEGQPRHFGDGTRLSIL.

This clonotype was picked up many times. The chain has TRBV7-2 and TRBJ2-7; D perhaps matches TRBD2 (6 bases). The CDR3 extends over 19 amino acids. Germline V gene sequence: CDR1 SGHTA, CDR2 FQGNSA. V was shortened by 3 bases and J by 0 bases, with 24 bases between the two germline ends. The CDR3 DNA reads TGTGCCAGCAGCTTCTTTTCTGCCGCGCGGGGAATTTCCTCCTACGAGCAGTACTTC. Protein: CASSFFSAARGISSYEQYF. Full variable domain (missing parts from reference TRBV7-2 and TRBJ2-7): GAGVSQSPSNKVTEKGKDVELRCDPISGHTALYWYRQSLGQGLEFLIYFQGNSAPDKSGLPSDRFSAERTGGSVSTLTIQRTQQEDSAVYLCASSFFSAARGISSYEQYFGPGTRLTVT.

J is TRBJ1-1 and V is TRBV9; 7 bases are a match to TRBD1. This CDR3 is 16 amino acids long. CDR1 SGDLS and CDR2 YYNGEE come from the germline V gene. The trim removed 0 bases at V and 0 bases at J, leaving 5 bases unmatched. CDR3 DNA: TGTGCCAGCAGCGTAGAGGGGGCGGTCATGAACACTGAAGCTTTCTTT. It translates to CASSVEGAVMNTEAFF.

The table lists this clonotype with many counts. V and J are TRBV20-1 and TRBJ1-6; unclear D gene. V lost 5 bases to trimming and J lost 0 bases, with 11 bases between them. Germline CDR1 reads DFQATT; CDR2 reads SNEGSKA (reference sequence). CDR3 length: 15 amino acids. CDR3 bases: TGCAGTGCTTTCCAGTGGAGCTCCTATAATTCACCCCTCCACTTT. It yields the protein CSAFQWSSYNSPLHF.

The V and J genes are TRBV9 and TRBJ1-4; D uncertain. The germline CDR1 and CDR2 sequences are SGDLS and YYNGEE. V lost 2 bases and J 2 bases, leaving 4 bases between the germline ends. This CDR3 has 13 amino acids. The CDR3 DNA sequence: TGTGCCAGCAGCGTGGGGACTAATGAAAAACTGTTTTTT. It specifies CASSVGTNEKLFF.

This clonotype was picked up many times. The chain uses TRBV10-3 and TRBJ2-5; possibly TRBD1 for D (6 bases). The CDR3 contains 14 residues. The germline gives CDR1 ENHRY, CDR2 SYGVKD. V lost 0 bases and J 4 bases, leaving 9 bases between the germline ends. The DNA of the CDR3 is TGTGCCATCAGTGAGTCCGCCAGGGGAGAGACCCAGTACTTC. This gives the protein CAISESARGETQYF.